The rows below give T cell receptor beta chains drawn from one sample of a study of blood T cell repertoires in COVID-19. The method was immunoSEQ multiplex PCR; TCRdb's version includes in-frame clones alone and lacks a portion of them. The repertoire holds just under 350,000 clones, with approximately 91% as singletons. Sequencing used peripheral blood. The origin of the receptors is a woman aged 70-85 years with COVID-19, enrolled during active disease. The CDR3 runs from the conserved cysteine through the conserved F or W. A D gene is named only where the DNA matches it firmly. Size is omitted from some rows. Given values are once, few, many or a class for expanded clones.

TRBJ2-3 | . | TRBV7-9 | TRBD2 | CASSLGTSGGAGADTQYF | TGTGCCAGCAGCCTTGGGACTAGCGGGGGGGCCGGCGCAGATACGCAGTATTTT
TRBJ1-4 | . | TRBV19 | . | CASSLGRGGEKLFF | TGTGCCAGTAGTCTAGGAAGGGGAGGCGAAAAACTGTTTTTT
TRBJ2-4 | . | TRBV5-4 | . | CASSLDGGYPKNIQYF | TGTGCCAGCAGCTTGGACGGGGGATATCCCAAAAACATTCAGTACTTC
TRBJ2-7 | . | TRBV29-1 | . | CSVGQGAYEQYF | TGCAGCGTTGGGCAGGGTGCCTACGAGCAGTACTTC
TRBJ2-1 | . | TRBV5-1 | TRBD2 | CASSLIAGGTYNEQFF | TGCGCCAGCAGCTTAATAGCGGGGGGAACCTACAATGAGCAGTTCTTC
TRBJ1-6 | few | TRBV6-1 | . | CASSEYRGAQSPLHF | TGTGCCAGCAGTGAATACCGGGGGGCACAATCACCCCTCCACTTT
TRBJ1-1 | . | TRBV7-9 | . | CASSLQGSTEAFF | TGTGCCAGCAGCCTACAGGGAAGCACTGAAGCTTTCTTT
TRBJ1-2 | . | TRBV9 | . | CASSVAKDGGSYGYTF | TGTGCCAGCAGCGTAGCGAAGGATGGGGGGAGCTATGGCTACACCTTC
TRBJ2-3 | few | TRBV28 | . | CASSLQGEFGWQYF | TGTGCCAGCAGTCTCCAAGGGGAATTCGGATGGCAGTATTTT
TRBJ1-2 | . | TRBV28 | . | CASSLFAGASGYTF | TGTGCCAGCAGTTTATTTGCGGGGGCATCTGGCTACACCTTC
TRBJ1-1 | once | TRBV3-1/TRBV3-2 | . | CASSQGLLGGYGEAFF | TGTGCCAGCAGCCAAGGACTCCTAGGAGGGTACGGTGAAGCTTTCTTT
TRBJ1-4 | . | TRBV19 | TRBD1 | CASSTTGGAFEKLFF | TGTGCCAGTAGTACCACAGGGGGCGCTTTTGAAAAACTGTTTTTT
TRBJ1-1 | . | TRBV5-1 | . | CASSPLLASEAFF | TGCGCCAGCAGCCCCCTCTTGGCCTCTGAAGCTTTCTTT
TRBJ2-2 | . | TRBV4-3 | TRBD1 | CASSQERGPGELFF | TGCGCCAGCAGCCAAGAAAGGGGGCCCGGGGAGCTGTTTTTT
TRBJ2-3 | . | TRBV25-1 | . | CASSDPLRDKTDTQYF | TGTGCCAGCAGTGACCCCCTCCGGGACAAAACAGATACGCAGTATTTT
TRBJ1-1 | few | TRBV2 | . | CASSPGLVNTEAFF | TGTGCCAGCAGCCCAGGGTTAGTGAACACTGAAGCTTTCTTT
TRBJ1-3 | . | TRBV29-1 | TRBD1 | CSVVGRGANTIYF | TGCAGCGTTGTTGGCAGGGGGGCAAACACCATATATTTT
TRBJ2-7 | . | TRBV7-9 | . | CASSSSSYEQYF | TGTGCCAGCAGCTCTAGCTCCTACGAGCAGTACTTC
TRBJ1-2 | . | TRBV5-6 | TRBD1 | CASSMTGGYYGYTF | TGTGCCAGCAGCATGACAGGGGGATACTATGGCTACACCTTC
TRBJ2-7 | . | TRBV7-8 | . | CASSSLGGLTFYEQYF | TGTGCCAGCAGCTCCCTCGGGGGACTGACTTTCTACGAGCAGTACTTC
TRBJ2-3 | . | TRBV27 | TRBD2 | CASGPYGGAPTDTQYF | TGTGCCAGCGGCCCTTACGGGGGGGCCCCCACAGATACGCAGTATTTT
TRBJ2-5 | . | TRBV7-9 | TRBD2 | CASSSYSGGAWETQYF | TGTGCCAGCAGCTCCTATAGCGGGGGGGCTTGGGAGACCCAGTACTTC
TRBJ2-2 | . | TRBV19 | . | CASSIFRGGANTGELFF | TGTGCCAGTAGTATATTTAGGGGGGGCGCGAACACCGGGGAGCTGTTTTTT
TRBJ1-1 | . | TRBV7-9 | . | CASSREDWNSEAFF | TGTGCCAGCAGTCGGGAGGACTGGAATTCTGAAGCTTTCTTT
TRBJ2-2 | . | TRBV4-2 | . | CASSQGTGSNTGELFF | TGTGCCAGCAGCCAAGGAACAGGGTCGAACACCGGGGAGCTGTTTTTT
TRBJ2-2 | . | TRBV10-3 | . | CAISQTDTSFSGELFF | TGTGCCATCAGTCAAACGGACACTAGCTTTTCCGGGGAGCTGTTTTTT
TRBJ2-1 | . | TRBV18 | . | CASSPLLGNEQFF | TGTGCCAGCTCACCACTCCTCGGCAATGAGCAGTTCTTC
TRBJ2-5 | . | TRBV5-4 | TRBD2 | CASSLPSLAGEGGETQYF | TGTGCCAGCAGCCTGCCAAGCTTAGCGGGGGAGGGAGGAGAGACCCAGTACTTC
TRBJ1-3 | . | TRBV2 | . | CASSASVLLSGNTIYF | TGTGCCAGCAGCGCAAGCGTCCTCCTCTCTGGAAACACCATATATTTT
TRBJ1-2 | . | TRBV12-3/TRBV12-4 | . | CASSLPEAYGYTF | TGTGCCAGCAGTCTACCAGAGGCCTATGGCTACACCTTC
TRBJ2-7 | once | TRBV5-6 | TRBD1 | CASRLGQGYYEQYF | TGTGCCAGCAGACTCGGACAGGGGTACTACGAGCAGTACTTC
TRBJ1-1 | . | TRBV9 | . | CASGEQGGMNTEAFF | TGTGCCAGCGGTGAACAGGGTGGCATGAACACTGAAGCTTTCTTT
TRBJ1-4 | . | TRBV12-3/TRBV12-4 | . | CASRQGRNEKLFF | TGTGCCAGCAGGCAGGGTCGGAATGAAAAACTGTTTTTT
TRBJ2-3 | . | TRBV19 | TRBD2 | CASRSGGFTDTQYF | TGTGCCAGTAGGTCGGGGGGGTTCACAGATACGCAGTATTTT
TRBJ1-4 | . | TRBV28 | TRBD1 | CASSLTGPNEKLFF | TGTGCCAGCAGTTTGACAGGGCCTAATGAAAAACTGTTTTTT
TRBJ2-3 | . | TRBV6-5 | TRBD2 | CASKGGGLGTDTQYF | TGTGCCAGCAAGGGCGGGGGGCTAGGCACAGATACGCAGTATTTT
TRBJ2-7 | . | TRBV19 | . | CASSIDTTYEQYF | TGTGCCAGTAGTATCGACACGACCTACGAGCAGTACTTC
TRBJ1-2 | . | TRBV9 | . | CASSELGPGGLGYTF | TGTGCCAGCAGCGAGTTGGGGCCGGGGGGACTCGGCTACACCTTC
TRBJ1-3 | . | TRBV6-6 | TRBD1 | CASSRFMGQGAGNTIYF | TGTGCCAGCAGTAGATTCATGGGACAGGGGGCTGGAAACACCATATATTTT
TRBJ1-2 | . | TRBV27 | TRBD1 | CASSTGGSGYTF | TGTGCCAGCAGCACAGGGGGCTCGGGCTACACCTTC
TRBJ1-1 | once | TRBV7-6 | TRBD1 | CASSLWPDRENTEAFF | TGTGCCAGCAGCTTATGGCCTGACAGGGAGAACACTGAAGCTTTCTTT
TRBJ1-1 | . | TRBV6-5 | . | CASSSPLTEAFF | TGTGCCAGCAGTTCCCCTCTAACTGAAGCTTTCTTT
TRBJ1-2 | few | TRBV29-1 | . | CSVDRGTYGYTF | TGCAGCGTTGATCGGGGGACCTATGGCTACACCTTC
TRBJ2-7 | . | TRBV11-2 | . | CASSSTNQGSPYEQYF | TGTGCCAGCAGCTCAACAAACCAGGGTTCCCCCTACGAGCAGTACTTC
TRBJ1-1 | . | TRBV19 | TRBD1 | CASHPGGQSTEAFF | TGTGCCAGCCACCCAGGGGGCCAGAGCACTGAAGCTTTCTTT
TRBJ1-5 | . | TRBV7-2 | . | CASSLGDYSNQPQHF | TGTGCCAGCAGCTTAGGCGACTATAGCAATCAGCCCCAGCATTTT
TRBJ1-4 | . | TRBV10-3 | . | CAIRDSNEKLFF | TGTGCCATCAGGGACAGTAATGAAAAACTGTTTTTT
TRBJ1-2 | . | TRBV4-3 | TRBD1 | CASSQDLGRQGYGYTF | TGCGCCAGCAGCCAAGATTTAGGTCGACAGGGGTATGGCTACACCTTC
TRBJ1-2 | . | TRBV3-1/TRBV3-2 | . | CASSQVGGTLPTYGYTF | TGTGCCAGCAGCCAAGTCGGCGGGACCCTACCGACCTATGGCTACACCTTC
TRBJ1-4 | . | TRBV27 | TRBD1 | CASSYRQGGTNEKLFF | TGTGCCAGCAGTTATCGACAGGGTGGTACTAATGAAAAACTGTTTTTT
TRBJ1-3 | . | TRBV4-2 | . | CASSPQVHSGNTIYF | TGTGCCAGCAGCCCACAGGTCCACTCTGGAAACACCATATATTTT
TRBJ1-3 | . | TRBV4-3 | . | CASSQGGTSGNTIYF | TGCGCCAGCAGCCAAGGCGGAACCTCTGGAAACACCATATATTTT
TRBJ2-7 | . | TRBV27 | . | CASSLSGDFGQYF | TGTGCCAGCAGTTTATCGGGGGACTTCGGGCAGTACTTC
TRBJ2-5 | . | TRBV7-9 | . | CASSLFQPGGETQYF | TGTGCCAGCAGCTTATTCCAGCCGGGCGGGGAGACCCAGTACTTC
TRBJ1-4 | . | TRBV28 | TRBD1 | CASRQGNEKLFF | TGTGCCAGCAGACAGGGGAATGAAAAACTGTTTTTT
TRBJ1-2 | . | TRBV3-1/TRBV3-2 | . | CASSQGEGANYGYTF | TGTGCCAGCAGCCAAGGAGAGGGGGCTAACTATGGCTACACCTTC
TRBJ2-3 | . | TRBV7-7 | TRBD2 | CASSPRAGGTDTQYF | TGTGCCAGCAGCCCGCGAGCGGGGGGCACAGATACGCAGTATTTT
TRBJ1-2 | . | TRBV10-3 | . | CAISGGLNYGYTF | TGTGCCATCTCGGGAGGCCTTAACTATGGCTACACCTTC
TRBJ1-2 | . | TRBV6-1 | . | CASSEVVQGYGYTF | TGTGCCAGCAGTGAAGTTGTTCAGGGCTACGGCTACACCTTC
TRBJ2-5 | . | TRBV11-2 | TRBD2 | CASSFIAGGPQETQYF | TGTGCCAGCAGCTTCATAGCGGGGGGTCCTCAAGAGACCCAGTACTTC